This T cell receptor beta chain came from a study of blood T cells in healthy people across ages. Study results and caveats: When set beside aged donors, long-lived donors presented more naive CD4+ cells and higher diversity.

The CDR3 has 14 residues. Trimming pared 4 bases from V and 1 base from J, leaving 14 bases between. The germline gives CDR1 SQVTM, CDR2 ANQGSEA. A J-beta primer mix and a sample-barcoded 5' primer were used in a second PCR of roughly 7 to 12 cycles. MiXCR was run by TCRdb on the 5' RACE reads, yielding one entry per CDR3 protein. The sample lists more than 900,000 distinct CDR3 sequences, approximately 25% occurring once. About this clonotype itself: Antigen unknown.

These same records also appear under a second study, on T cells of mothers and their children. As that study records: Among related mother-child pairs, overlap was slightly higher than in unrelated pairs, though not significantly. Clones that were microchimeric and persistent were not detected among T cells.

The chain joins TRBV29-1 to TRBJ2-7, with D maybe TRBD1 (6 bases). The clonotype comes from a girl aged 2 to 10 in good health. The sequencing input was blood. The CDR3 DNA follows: TGCAGCGTTGGACAGGTGGGGGCATCCTACGAGCAGTACTTC. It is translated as CSVGQVGASYEQYF.